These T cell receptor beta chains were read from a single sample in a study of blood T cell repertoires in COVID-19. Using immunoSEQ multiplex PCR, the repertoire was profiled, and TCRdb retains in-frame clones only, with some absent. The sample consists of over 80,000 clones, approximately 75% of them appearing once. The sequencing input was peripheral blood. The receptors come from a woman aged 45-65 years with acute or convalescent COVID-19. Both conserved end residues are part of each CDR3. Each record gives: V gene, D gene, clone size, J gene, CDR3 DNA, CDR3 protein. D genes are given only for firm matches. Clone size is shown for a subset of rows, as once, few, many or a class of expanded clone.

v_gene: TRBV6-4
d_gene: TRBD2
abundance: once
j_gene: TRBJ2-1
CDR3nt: TGTGCCAGCAGACCGGGACTAGCGGGGGCTCCCTCCTACAATGAGCAGTTCTTC
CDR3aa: CASRPGLAGAPSYNEQFF

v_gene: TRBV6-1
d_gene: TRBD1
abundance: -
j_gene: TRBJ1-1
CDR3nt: TGTGCCAGCAGTGAACCCTCGACAGGGCGAGCTTTCTTT
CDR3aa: CASSEPSTGRAFF

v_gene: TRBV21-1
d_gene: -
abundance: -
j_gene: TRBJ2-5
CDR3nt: TGTGCCAGCAGCTCCTTGGACAGGCTCGAGGAAGAGACCCAGTACTTC
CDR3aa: CASSSLDRLEEETQYF

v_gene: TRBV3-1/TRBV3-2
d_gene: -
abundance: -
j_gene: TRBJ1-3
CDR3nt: TGTGCCAGCAGCCGTTCGACAGTGCTGCTCTCTGGAAACACCATATATTTT
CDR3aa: CASSRSTVLLSGNTIYF

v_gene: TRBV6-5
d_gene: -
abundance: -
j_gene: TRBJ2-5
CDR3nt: TGTGCCAGCAGAAACGACAGGGACTCAACCCAGTACTTC
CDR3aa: CASRNDRDSTQYF

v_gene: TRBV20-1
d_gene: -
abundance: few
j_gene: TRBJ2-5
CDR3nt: TGCAGTGCCGACAGTCAAGAGACCCAGTACTTC
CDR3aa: CSADSQETQYF

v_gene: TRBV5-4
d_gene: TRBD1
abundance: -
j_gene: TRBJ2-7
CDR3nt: TGTGCCAGCAGCTTTTGGGACAGCCTCTACGAGCAGTACTTC
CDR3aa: CASSFWDSLYEQYF

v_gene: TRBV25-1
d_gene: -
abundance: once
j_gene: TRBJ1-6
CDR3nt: TGTGCCAGCAGTGTACAGGCGTCGACCCTCCACTTT
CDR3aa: CASSVQASTLHF

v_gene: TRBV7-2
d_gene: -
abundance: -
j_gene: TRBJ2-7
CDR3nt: TGTGCCAGCAGCTTAGAAGGACAGACTCCCTACGAGCAGTACTTC
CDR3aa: CASSLEGQTPYEQYF

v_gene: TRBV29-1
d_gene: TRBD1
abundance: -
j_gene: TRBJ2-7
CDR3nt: TGCAGCGTTGAACGGACAGGCTCCTACGAGCAGTACTTC
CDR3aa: CSVERTGSYEQYF

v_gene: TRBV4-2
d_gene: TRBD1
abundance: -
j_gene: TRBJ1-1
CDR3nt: TGTGCCAGCAGCCTGACAGGGGTCAACACTGAAGCTTTCTTT
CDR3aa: CASSLTGVNTEAFF

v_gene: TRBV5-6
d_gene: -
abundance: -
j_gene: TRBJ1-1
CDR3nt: TGTGCCAGCAGCTACGCGGGGTACACTGAAGCTTTCTTT
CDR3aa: CASSYAGYTEAFF

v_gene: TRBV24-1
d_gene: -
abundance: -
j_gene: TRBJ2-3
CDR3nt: TGTGCCACCAGTGATTTGCAATTAGATACGCAGTATTTT
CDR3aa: CATSDLQLDTQYF

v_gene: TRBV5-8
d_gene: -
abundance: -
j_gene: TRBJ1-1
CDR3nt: TGTGCCAGCAGCTTACAGGTGCGGAACACTGAAGCTTTCTTT
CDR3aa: CASSLQVRNTEAFF

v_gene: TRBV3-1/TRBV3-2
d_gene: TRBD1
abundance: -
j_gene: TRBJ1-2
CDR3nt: TGTGCCAGCAGCCCTACAGGGGGGAACTATGGCTACACCTTC
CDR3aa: CASSPTGGNYGYTF

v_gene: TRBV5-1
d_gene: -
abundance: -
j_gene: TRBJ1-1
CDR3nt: TGCGCCAGCAGCCCTGACAGCATGAACACTGAAGCTTTCTTT
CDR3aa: CASSPDSMNTEAFF

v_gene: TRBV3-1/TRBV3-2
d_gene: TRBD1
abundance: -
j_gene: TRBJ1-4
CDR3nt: TGTGCCAGCAGCCAGCATATGGGGACAGTGATCGAAAAACTGTTTTTT
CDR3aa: CASSQHMGTVIEKLFF

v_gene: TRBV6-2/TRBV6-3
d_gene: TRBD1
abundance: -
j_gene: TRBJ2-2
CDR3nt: TGTGCCAGCAGTTACTCTAGGACAGGGGTGTCCGGGGAGCTGTTTTTT
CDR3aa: CASSYSRTGVSGELFF

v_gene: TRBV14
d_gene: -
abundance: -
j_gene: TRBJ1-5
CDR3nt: TGTGCCAGCAGCCTTCAGGGAAGCAATCAGCCCCAGCATTTT
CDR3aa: CASSLQGSNQPQHF

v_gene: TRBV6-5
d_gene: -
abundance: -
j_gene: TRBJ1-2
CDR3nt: TGTGCCAGCAGGGTACAGGGTACCCTTAACTATGGCTACACCTTC
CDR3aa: CASRVQGTLNYGYTF

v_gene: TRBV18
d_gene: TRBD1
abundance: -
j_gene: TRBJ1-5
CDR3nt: TGTGCCAGCTCACCAGGGGGACAGGGGAGCCAGCCCCAGCATTTT
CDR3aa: CASSPGGQGSQPQHF

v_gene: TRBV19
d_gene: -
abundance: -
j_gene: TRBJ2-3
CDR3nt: TGTGCCACTAGCGACAGGGGCACAGATACGCAGTATTTT
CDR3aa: CATSDRGTDTQYF

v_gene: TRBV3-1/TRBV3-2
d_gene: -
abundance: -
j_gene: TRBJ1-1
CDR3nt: TGTGCCAGCAGCCAAGGGCACAGGGAAGCTTTCTTT
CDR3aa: CASSQGHREAFF

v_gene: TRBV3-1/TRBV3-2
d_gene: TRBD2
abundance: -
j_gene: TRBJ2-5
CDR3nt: TGTGCCAGCAGCCAAGGTTTAGGACTAGCGGGAGATAGGGCCCAGTACTTC
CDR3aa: CASSQGLGLAGDRAQYF

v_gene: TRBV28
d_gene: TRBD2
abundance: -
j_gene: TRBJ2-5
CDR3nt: TGTGCCAGCAGTCTGGGAGGGACCTCCTGGCCCCAGTACTTC
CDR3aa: CASSLGGTSWPQYF

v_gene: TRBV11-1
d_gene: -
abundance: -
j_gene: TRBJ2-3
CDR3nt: TGTGCCAGCAGCTTAGTTTGGGCTGACACAGATACGCAGTATTTT
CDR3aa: CASSLVWADTDTQYF

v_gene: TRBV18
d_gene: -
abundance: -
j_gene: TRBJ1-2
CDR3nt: TGTGCCAGCTCACCTAGGAAGGACTTCTATGGCTACACCTTC
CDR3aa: CASSPRKDFYGYTF

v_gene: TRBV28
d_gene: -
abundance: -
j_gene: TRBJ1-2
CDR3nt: TGTGCCAGCAGTTTTCAAGGACAGTCTAACTATGGCTACACCTTC
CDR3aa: CASSFQGQSNYGYTF

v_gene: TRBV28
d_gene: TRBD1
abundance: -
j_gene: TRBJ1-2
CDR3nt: TGTGCCAGCAGTCTATCCGAGACAGGGCATGGCTACACCTTC
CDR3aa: CASSLSETGHGYTF

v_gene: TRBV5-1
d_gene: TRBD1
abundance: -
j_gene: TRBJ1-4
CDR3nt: TGCGCCAGCAGCCCCGGACAGGGCGGAATTGAAAAACTGTTTTTT
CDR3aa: CASSPGQGGIEKLFF

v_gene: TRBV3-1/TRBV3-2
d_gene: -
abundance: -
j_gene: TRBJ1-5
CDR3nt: TGTGCCAGCAGCTCGAATCAGGGTAGCAATCAGCCCCAGCATTTT
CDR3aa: CASSSNQGSNQPQHF

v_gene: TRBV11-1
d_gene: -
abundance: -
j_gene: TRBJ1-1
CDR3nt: TGTGCCAGCAGCCCGAGCGGGGGGACAAACACTGAAGCTTTCTTT
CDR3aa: CASSPSGGTNTEAFF

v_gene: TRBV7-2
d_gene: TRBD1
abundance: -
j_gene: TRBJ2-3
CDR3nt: TGTGCCAGCAGGAGGACAGGGGCAGATACGCAGTATTTT
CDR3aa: CASRRTGADTQYF

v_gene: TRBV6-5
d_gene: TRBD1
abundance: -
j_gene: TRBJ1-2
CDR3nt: TGTGCCACCGAAACCCCCGGGACAGGGGTCACTGGCTACACCTTC
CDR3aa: CATETPGTGVTGYTF

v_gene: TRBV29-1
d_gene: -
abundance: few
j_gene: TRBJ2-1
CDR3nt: TGCAGCGTTGAGGCTCCTACAGTATACAATGAGCAGTTCTTC
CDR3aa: CSVEAPTVYNEQFF

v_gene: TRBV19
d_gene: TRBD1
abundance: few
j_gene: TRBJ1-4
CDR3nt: TGTGCCAGTACCTTGACAGGGGGAAGAGAAAAACTGTTTTTT
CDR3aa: CASTLTGGREKLFF

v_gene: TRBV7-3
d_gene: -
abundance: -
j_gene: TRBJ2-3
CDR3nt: TGTGCCAGCAGCTCGGGCCCCGGGGATCCAGATACGCAGTATTTT
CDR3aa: CASSSGPGDPDTQYF

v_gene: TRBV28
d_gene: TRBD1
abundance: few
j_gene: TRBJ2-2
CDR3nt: TGTGCCAGCAGGGACAGGGCGTACACCGGGGAGCTGTTTTTT
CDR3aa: CASRDRAYTGELFF

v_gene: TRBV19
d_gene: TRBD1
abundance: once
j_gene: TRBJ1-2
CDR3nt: TGTGCCAGCCCCGGGACAGGGCACTATGGCTACACCTTC
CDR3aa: CASPGTGHYGYTF

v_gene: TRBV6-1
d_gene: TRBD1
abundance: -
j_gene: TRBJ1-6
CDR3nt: TGTGCCAGCAGTGAAATGGGACAGCTTCTTGAATCACCCCTCCACTTT
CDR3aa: CASSEMGQLLESPLHF

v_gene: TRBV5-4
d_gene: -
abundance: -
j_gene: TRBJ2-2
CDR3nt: TGTGCCAGCCGGCGGCAGGGGACCGGGGAGCTGTTTTTT
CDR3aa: CASRRQGTGELFF

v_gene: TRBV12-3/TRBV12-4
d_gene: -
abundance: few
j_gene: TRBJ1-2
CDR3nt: TGTGCCAGCGGGCGAAGTGGCTACACCTTC
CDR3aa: CASGRSGYTF

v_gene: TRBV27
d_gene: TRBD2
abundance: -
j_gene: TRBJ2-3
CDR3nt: TGTGCCAGCAGTTTATCGTCAGCACTAGCGGGGAATACGCAGTATTTT
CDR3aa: CASSLSSALAGNTQYF

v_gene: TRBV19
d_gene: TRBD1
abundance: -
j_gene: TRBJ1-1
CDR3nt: TGTGCCAGTAGTCCCGCTGACAGGGTTACGATCACGGACACTGAAGCTTTCTTT
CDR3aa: CASSPADRVTITDTEAFF

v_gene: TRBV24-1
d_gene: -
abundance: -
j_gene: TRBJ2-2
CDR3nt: TGTGCCACCAGTGATCCCATGAACACCGGGGAGCTGTTTTTT
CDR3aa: CATSDPMNTGELFF

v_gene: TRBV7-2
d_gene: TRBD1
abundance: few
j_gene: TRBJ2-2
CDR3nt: TGTGCCAGCACAACAGGGGGCGCGAACACCGGGGAGCTGTTTTTT
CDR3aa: CASTTGGANTGELFF

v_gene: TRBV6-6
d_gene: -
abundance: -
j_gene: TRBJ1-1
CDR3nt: TGTGCCAGCCGACACGAAGGGGTGGGGAACACTGAAGCTTTCTTT
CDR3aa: CASRHEGVGNTEAFF

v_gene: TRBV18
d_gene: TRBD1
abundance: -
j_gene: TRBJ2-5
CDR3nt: TGTGCCAGCTCGACAGGGGGCAAAGAGACCCAGTACTTC
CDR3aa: CASSTGGKETQYF

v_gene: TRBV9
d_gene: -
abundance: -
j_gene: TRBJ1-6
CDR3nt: TGTGCCAGCAGCCCCCCCGGCGGGTATAATTCACCCCTCCACTTT
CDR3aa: CASSPPGGYNSPLHF

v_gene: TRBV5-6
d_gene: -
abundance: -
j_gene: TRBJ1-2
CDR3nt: TGTGCCAGCAGCTTCCTGTTGGCTCTCGGGTCCGATGGCTACACCTTC
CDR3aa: CASSFLLALGSDGYTF

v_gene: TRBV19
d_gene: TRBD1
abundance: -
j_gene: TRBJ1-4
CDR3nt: TGTGCCAGTAGGCGGGACAGGGATCGGAAAAAACTGTTTTTT
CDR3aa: CASRRDRDRKKLFF

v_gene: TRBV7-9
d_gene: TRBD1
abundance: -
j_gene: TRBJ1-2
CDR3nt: TGTGCCAGCAGCTCAGGGACAGGGTATCGCTATGGCTACACCTTC
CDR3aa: CASSSGTGYRYGYTF

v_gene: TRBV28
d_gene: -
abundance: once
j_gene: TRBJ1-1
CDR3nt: TGTGCCAGCAGTCTTCCTGGACAGCCTATGAACACTGAAGCTTTCTTT
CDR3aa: CASSLPGQPMNTEAFF

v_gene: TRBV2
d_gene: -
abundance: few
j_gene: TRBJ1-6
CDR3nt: TGTGCCAGCAACGTATGGAGCAGCGAAAATTCACCCCTCCACTTT
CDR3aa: CASNVWSSENSPLHF

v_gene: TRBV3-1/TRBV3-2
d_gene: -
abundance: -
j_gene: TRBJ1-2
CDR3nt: TGTGCCAGCAGCCAAGGCCGGGACATCTATGGCTACACCTTC
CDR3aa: CASSQGRDIYGYTF

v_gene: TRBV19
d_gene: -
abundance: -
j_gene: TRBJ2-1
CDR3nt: TGTGCCAGTAGCCCGGGAAGCAATGAGCAGTTCTTC
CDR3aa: CASSPGSNEQFF

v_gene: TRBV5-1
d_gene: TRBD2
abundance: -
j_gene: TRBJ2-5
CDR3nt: TGCGCCAGCAGCTTTCTGCTAGCGGGGGCCCAAGAGACCCAGTACTTC
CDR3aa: CASSFLLAGAQETQYF

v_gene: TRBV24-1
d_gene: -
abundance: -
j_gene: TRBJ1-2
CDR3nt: TGTGCCACCAGTGACCCCCTTGCCGGGGCTAACTATGGCTACACCTTC
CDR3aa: CATSDPLAGANYGYTF

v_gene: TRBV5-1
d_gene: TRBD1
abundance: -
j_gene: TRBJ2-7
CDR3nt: TGCGCCAGCAGCATTTGGACAGGGGCGGGGTACGAGCAGTACTTC
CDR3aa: CASSIWTGAGYEQYF